This T cell receptor (beta chain) was retrieved from a study of beta chain features in type 1 diabetes. Isolated RNA was reverse transcribed in full, so expressed TCRB transcripts were sequenced. Deep immunoSEQ sequencing covered naive, central memory and regulatory T cell samples. Only in-frame clones appear in the TCRdb table, and some are missing; sequencing was by immunoSEQ multiplex PCR. The sample has 200,000 to 250,000 clones, 27% seen once; the top ten hold 3% to 4%. This CDR3 is 16 amino acids long. The V and J ends lost 5 bases and 0 bases, in that order; junction bases with no gene match: 8. Germline CDR1 SEHNR, CDR2 FQNEAQ (reference sequence).

The receptor's source is a man aged 25-45 years in good health. The chain employs TRBV7-9 and TRBJ2-3; 7 bases map to TRBD2. Material for sequencing was central memory CD4+ T cells from blood. The CDR3 DNA sequence: TGTGCCAGCAGCAAACGAGCGGGAATAAGCACAGATACGCAGTATTTT. Residues: CASSKRAGISTDTQYF.